The source of this T cell receptor beta chain is a study of blood T cell repertoires in COVID-19. Study summary: Samples taken during acute and convalescent COVID-19 were collected in the United States, Italy and Spain.

In the authors' methods: Amplification of reference gene primers provided the estimated nucleated cell counts. The table came from immunoSEQ multiplex PCR; TCRdb's copy has only in-frame clones and leaves some out. From that table come the V and J calls and clone size; the DNA was used to work out D and trimming. The data hold 100,000 to 150,000 clones, with less than 90% observed a single time. Germline V lookup: CDR1 LNHDA, CDR2 SQIVND (reference sequence). The CDR3 is made up of 13 amino acids. V was trimmed by 5 bases and J by 4 bases, leaving 11 bases between them. V gene TRBV19 combines with J gene TRBJ1-2; possibly TRBD1 for D (5 bases). The clonotype originates from a woman aged 25-40 years who had recovered from COVID-19. The sample was peripheral blood. The CDR3 sequence: CASSVGLSYGYTF. CDR3 nucleotides: TGTGCCAGTAGTGTGGGACTGTCCTATGGCTACACCTTC.